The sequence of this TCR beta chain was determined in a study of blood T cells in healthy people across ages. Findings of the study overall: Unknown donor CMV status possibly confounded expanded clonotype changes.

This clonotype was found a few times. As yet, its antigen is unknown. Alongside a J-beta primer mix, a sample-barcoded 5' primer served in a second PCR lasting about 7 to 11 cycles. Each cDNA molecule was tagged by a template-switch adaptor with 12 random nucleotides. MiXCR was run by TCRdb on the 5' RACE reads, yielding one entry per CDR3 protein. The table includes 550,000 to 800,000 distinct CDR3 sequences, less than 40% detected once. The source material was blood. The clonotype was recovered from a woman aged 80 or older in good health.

This CDR3 is CSVARQGQETQFF. Here the CDR3 DNA reads TGCAGCGTTGCGCGACAGGGACAAGAGACTCAGTTCTTC. The V gene is TRBV29-1, the J gene TRBJ2-1; 7 bases align to TRBD1. Germline CDR1 SQVTM, CDR2 ANQGSEA. V was pared by 4 bases and J by 13 bases, with 13 bases of the junction left unmatched. CDR3 length: 13 residues.